These 5 T cell receptor beta chains share one sample of origin, sequenced in a study of T cell responses to AZD1222 COVID-19 vaccine (dated by TCRdb to the early 2020s). The library was produced with the immunoSEQ multiplex PCR assay. TCRdb limited this immuneACCESS table to in-frame rearrangements with V and J called. A share of clones is missing; checked studies link under half to unresolved V genes, and the rest is unexplained. The sample records about 110,000 clones, 80% to 95% of which are singletons. Jointly, the top ten make up about 7.8% of the sample. The time point label of this sample denotes: baseline before first vaccination. The starting material was peripheral blood, obtained on day 0 of AZD1222 vaccination. The receptors come from an adult in good health.

This rearrangement joins TRBV7-6 to TRBJ1-1; the D gene is possibly TRBD1 (6 bases). The V gene lost 5 bases and the J gene lost 5 bases, with 21 bases spanning the gap. Germline CDR1 SGHVS, CDR2 FNYEAQ. The CDR3 totals 16 residues. The CDR3 bases are TGTGCCAGCAGCGCTGGTTGGGGGGGCATTGGGACTGAAGCTTTCTTT. It translates to CASSAGWGGIGTEAFF. Using reference TRBV7-6 and TRBJ1-1 for the parts outside the CDR3, the full variable domain is GAGVSQSPRYKVTKRGQDVALRCDPISGHVSLYWYRQALGQGPEFLTYFNYEAQQDKSGLPNDRFSAERPEGSISTLTIQRTEQRDSAMYRCASSAGWGGIGTEAFFGQGTRLTVV.

The chain combines TRBV12-3 or TRBV12-4 with TRBJ1-2, with TRBD1 identical over 8 bases. CDR3 length: 13 amino acids. V shed 6 bases, J shed 8 bases, and the junction held 8 bases outside the gene matches. Written as DNA, the CDR3 is TGTGCCAGCAGCGTCCAGGGGGCGCGCGGCTACACCTTC. Its translation: CASSVQGARGYTF.

The chain recombines TRBV13 with TRBJ2-2; 13 bases align to TRBD2. Germline loops: CDR1 PRHDT, CDR2 FYEKMQ (reference sequence). Trimming removed 4 bases from V and 5 bases from J; junction bases left unmatched: 4. This CDR3 region has 16 residues. Here the CDR3 DNA reads TGTGCCAGCAGCTCGACTAGCGGGGGGCGAACCGGGGAGCTGTTTTTT. Translated: CASSSTSGGRTGELFF.

The chain combines TRBV4-1 with TRBJ2-3, with D unresolved. CDR3 length: 14 amino acids. Germline CDR1 MGHRA, CDR2 YSYEKL. The V end lost 0 bases, the J end lost 0 bases, and 4 bases lay between the germline ends. CDR3 sequence: CASSQEGSTDTQYF. CDR3 nucleotide sequence: TGCGCCAGCAGCCAAGAGGGCAGCACAGATACGCAGTATTTT.

The genes are TRBV5-6 and TRBJ1-4; D gene unclear. V shed 2 bases and J shed 4 bases, with 6 bases lying between them. CDR3 size: 13 residues. Germline assignment: CDR1 SGHDT and CDR2 YYEEEE. The CDR3 spells CASSFSVNEKLFF. DNA for the CDR3: TGTGCCAGCAGCTTCTCCGTTAATGAAAAACTGTTTTTT.